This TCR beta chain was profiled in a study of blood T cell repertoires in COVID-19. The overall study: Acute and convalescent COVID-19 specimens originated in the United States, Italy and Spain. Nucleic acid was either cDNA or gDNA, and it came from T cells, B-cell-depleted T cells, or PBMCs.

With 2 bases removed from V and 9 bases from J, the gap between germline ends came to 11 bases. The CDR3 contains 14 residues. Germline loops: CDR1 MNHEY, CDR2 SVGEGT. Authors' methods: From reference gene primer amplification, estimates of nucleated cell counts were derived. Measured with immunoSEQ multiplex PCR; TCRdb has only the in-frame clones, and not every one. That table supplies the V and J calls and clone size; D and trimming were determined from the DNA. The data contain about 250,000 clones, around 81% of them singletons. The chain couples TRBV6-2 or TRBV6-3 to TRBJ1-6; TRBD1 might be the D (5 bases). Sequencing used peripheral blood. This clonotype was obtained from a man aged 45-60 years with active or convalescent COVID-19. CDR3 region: CASSYGPGFSPLHF. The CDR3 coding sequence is TGTGCCAGCAGTTACGGGCCAGGGTTTTCACCCCTCCACTTT.